These T cell receptor beta chains were read from a single sample in a study of shared clonotypes between healthy human individuals. TCRdb keeps only in-frame clones here, not all; method: immunoSEQ multiplex PCR. This table has roughly 760,000 clones, over 65% appearing once. Input material: memory CD4+ T cells sorted from blood. These receptors were collected from a woman in her 30s in good health. Each CDR3 is given with its conserved first and last residue. The D gene is left open where the match is weak. Clone size is given for some rows only: seen once, a few or many times, or a class if the clone is expanded.

d_call: TRBD2; j_call: TRBJ2-2; v_call: TRBV5-1; clone_size: -; cdr3_aa: CASSLGLAENTGELFF; cdr3_nt: TGCGCCAGCAGCTTGGGCCTAGCGGAGAACACCGGGGAGCTGTTTTTT
d_call: -; j_call: TRBJ1-3; v_call: TRBV6-5; clone_size: -; cdr3_aa: CASSYSSSSGNTIYF; cdr3_nt: TGTGCCAGCAGTTACTCGAGTTCCTCTGGAAACACCATATATTTT
d_call: TRBD2; j_call: TRBJ2-4; v_call: TRBV6-5; clone_size: -; cdr3_aa: CASSPRTSGEGIHYF; cdr3_nt: TGTGCCAGCAGTCCACGGACTAGCGGGGAAGGGATTCACTACTTC
d_call: -; j_call: TRBJ1-1; v_call: TRBV5-1; clone_size: once; cdr3_aa: CASSPTTQGPLNTEAFF; cdr3_nt: TGCGCCAGCAGTCCGACGACCCAAGGACCGCTGAACACTGAAGCTTTCTTT
d_call: -; j_call: TRBJ1-2; v_call: TRBV28; clone_size: -; cdr3_aa: CASSTLGPGNYGYTF; cdr3_nt: TGTGCCAGCAGTACTCTGGGGCCTGGGAACTATGGCTACACCTTC
d_call: -; j_call: TRBJ2-1; v_call: TRBV28; clone_size: once; cdr3_aa: CASSYRWAVISYNEQFF; cdr3_nt: TGTGCCAGCAGTTACCGTTGGGCCGTAATCTCCTACAATGAGCAGTTCTTC
d_call: -; j_call: TRBJ2-3; v_call: TRBV5-4; clone_size: -; cdr3_aa: CASGLEYSNTQYF; cdr3_nt: TGTGCCTCCGGACTGGAGTACTCAAATACGCAGTATTTT
d_call: -; j_call: TRBJ2-2; v_call: TRBV10-3; clone_size: -; cdr3_aa: CAIKPADTGELFF; cdr3_nt: TGTGCCATCAAACCTGCGGACACCGGGGAGCTGTTTTTT
d_call: TRBD1; j_call: TRBJ1-1; v_call: TRBV9; clone_size: -; cdr3_aa: CASSVVEVLGDRLTEAFF; cdr3_nt: TGTGCCAGCAGCGTAGTAGAGGTTCTCGGGGACAGACTCACTGAAGCTTTCTTT
d_call: TRBD1; j_call: TRBJ1-1; v_call: TRBV19; clone_size: -; cdr3_aa: CASTPGQRTLKAFF; cdr3_nt: TGTGCCAGTACCCCGGGACAGAGAACACTGAAAGCTTTCTTT
d_call: TRBD1; j_call: TRBJ2-1; v_call: TRBV25-1; clone_size: -; cdr3_aa: CASSGDRGPYNEQFF; cdr3_nt: TGTGCCAGCAGCGGCGACAGGGGGCCCTACAATGAGCAGTTCTTC
d_call: TRBD2; j_call: TRBJ2-1; v_call: TRBV10-2; clone_size: once; cdr3_aa: CASRLAGGHNEQFF; cdr3_nt: TGCGCCAGCAGGCTAGCGGGAGGTCACAATGAGCAGTTCTTC
d_call: TRBD2; j_call: TRBJ2-1; v_call: TRBV4-1; clone_size: -; cdr3_aa: CASSQGSGRGYNEQFF; cdr3_nt: TGCGCCAGCAGCCAGGGTAGCGGGAGAGGCTACAATGAGCAGTTCTTC
d_call: -; j_call: TRBJ2-1; v_call: TRBV7-9; clone_size: -; cdr3_aa: CASSPTGARRLRAYEQFF; cdr3_nt: TGTGCCAGCAGTCCTACGGGGGCGCGGCGGCTTAGGGCATATGAGCAGTTCTTC
d_call: -; j_call: TRBJ1-3; v_call: TRBV5-1; clone_size: -; cdr3_aa: CASSPGTQGNTIYF; cdr3_nt: TGCGCCAGCAGCCCTGGGACGCAGGGAAACACCATATATTTT
d_call: TRBD1; j_call: TRBJ1-5; v_call: TRBV6-1; clone_size: -; cdr3_aa: CASSEFGTGRSNQPQHF; cdr3_nt: TGTGCCAGCAGTGAATTTGGGACAGGGAGAAGCAATCAGCCCCAGCATTTT
d_call: -; j_call: TRBJ1-4; v_call: TRBV21-1; clone_size: many; cdr3_aa: CASSKGTRWNEKLFF; cdr3_nt: TGTGCCAGCAGCAAAGGGACCCGGTGGAATGAAAAACTGTTTTTT